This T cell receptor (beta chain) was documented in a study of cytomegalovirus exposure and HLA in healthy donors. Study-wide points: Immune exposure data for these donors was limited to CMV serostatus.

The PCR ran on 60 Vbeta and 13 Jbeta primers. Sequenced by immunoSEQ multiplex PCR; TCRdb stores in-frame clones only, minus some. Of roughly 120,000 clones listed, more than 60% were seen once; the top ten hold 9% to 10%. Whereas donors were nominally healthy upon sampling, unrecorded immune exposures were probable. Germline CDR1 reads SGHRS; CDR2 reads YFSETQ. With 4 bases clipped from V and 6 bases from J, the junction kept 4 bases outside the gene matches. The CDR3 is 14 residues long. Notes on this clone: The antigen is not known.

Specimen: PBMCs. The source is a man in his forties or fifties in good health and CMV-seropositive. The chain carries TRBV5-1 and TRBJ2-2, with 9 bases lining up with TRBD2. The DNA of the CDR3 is TGCGCCAGCAGCCTAGCGGGGTACGCCGGGGAGCTGTTTTTT. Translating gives CASSLAGYAGELFF.